Sequencing of this TCR beta chain was carried out in a study of response to subunit inactivated influenza vaccine. Details on this clonotype: Its antigen remains unidentified.

Study-level results: It was the authors' suggestion that each seasonal influenza vaccination recruits few new T cells.

The J segment lost 4 bases and the V segment lost 10 bases, leaving 13 bases of the junction unmatched. The length of the CDR3 is 15 residues. Germline V gives CDR1 MNHNS, CDR2 SASEGT. TCRdb re-called the RT-PCR reads through MiXCR, storing one row per CDR3 protein. The sample lists more than 450,000 distinct CDR3 sequences, approximately 7.1% occurring once. The sequenced sample was PBMCs from blood, obtained roughly 24 months after vaccination. V is TRBV6-1 and J is TRBJ2-7, with TRBD2 matching 10 bases. This receptor was obtained from a man in his fifties or sixties who received an inactivated influenza vaccine. CDR3 nucleotide sequence: TGTGCCACCCGGGCAGCGGGAGGGCCAAGTTACGAGCAGTACTTC. This sequence encodes CATRAAGGPSYEQYF.